A selection of T cell receptor beta chains follows, all from one sample in a study of STAT5B mutations in CD4+ large granular lymphocyte leukemia. Method: immunoSEQ multiplex PCR; TCRdb's copy keeps in-frame clones and lacks some. The repertoire holds 30,000 to 40,000 clones, 70% to 90% seen once, with 1% to 1.5% in the top ten. Sequencing was performed on CD4+ T cells from blood buffy coats. These TCRs come from a human donor in good health. Each CDR3 is given with its conserved first and last residue. A D gene is named only where the DNA matches it firmly. Not every row has a clone size; where given, it reads once, few, many or a size class.

J,size,D,V,CDR3,DNA
TRBJ2-2,.,.,TRBV2,CASSEQGQTGELFF,TGTGCCAGCAGTGAACAAGGGCAGACCGGGGAGCTGTTTTTT
TRBJ2-6,.,.,TRBV28,CASSLRAGGEGSGANVLTF,TGTGCCAGCAGTTTAAGGGCAGGGGGGGAGGGATCTGGGGCCAACGTCCTGACTTTC
TRBJ2-1,.,.,TRBV5-1,CASSLEALDEQFF,TGCGCCAGCAGCTTGGAGGCCCTGGATGAGCAGTTCTTC
TRBJ2-3,.,TRBD2,TRBV2,CASSDSGDLSTDTQYF,TGTGCCAGCAGCGATAGCGGGGACCTTAGCACAGATACGCAGTATTTT
TRBJ1-6,.,.,TRBV27,CASSLSGDPLHF,TGTGCCAGCAGTTTATCCGGTGATCCCCTCCACTTT
TRBJ2-5,once,.,TRBV5-1,CASRRDQGETQYF,TGCGCCAGCCGCAGGGACCAAGGAGAGACCCAGTACTTC
TRBJ1-1,.,TRBD1,TRBV6-1,CASSARQGRYTEAFF,TGTGCCAGCAGTGCTAGACAGGGGAGGTACACTGAAGCTTTCTTT
TRBJ2-1,.,TRBD2,TRBV18,CASSPRLSGDPYNEQFF,TGTGCCAGCTCACCCCGACTCAGCGGGGACCCCTACAATGAGCAGTTCTTC
TRBJ1-1,once,.,TRBV12-5,CASGFPDGGTEAFF,TGTGCTAGTGGTTTCCCTGATGGGGGTACTGAAGCTTTCTTT
TRBJ2-1,once,TRBD1,TRBV18,CASSPGTGSDNEQFF,TGTGCCAGCTCACCTGGGACAGGGTCAGACAATGAGCAGTTCTTC
TRBJ1-2,.,TRBD1,TRBV10-3,CAISEEAQGNRGFYGYTF,TGTGCCATCAGTGAGGAGGCGCAAGGAAACAGGGGCTTTTATGGCTACACCTTC
TRBJ1-2,once,.,TRBV15,CATSREGIRYGYTF,TGTGCCACCAGCAGAGAAGGGATCCGGTATGGCTACACCTTC
TRBJ2-1,.,.,TRBV29-1,CSVVGIRRGYNEQFF,TGCAGCGTTGTTGGTATTCGGCGGGGTTACAATGAGCAGTTCTTC
TRBJ2-7,.,.,TRBV20-1,CSAARGDEQYF,TGCAGTGCCGCGAGGGGGGACGAGCAGTACTTC
TRBJ2-3,.,TRBD1,TRBV5-4,CASSLGGTGTDTQYF,TGTGCCAGCAGCTTGGGAGGGACAGGGACAGATACGCAGTATTTT
TRBJ1-1,.,.,TRBV10-3,CAISEFGSDSTEAFF,TGTGCCATCAGTGAGTTTGGCAGCGACTCCACTGAAGCTTTCTTT
TRBJ2-7,few,TRBD1,TRBV5-5,CASSPWTGPDEQYF,TGTGCCAGCAGCCCTTGGACAGGGCCTGACGAGCAGTACTTC
TRBJ1-4,once,TRBD1,TRBV5-1,CASRLGTGQEKLFF,TGCGCCAGCAGGCTGGGGACAGGTCAAGAAAAACTGTTTTTT
TRBJ2-2,few,.,TRBV27,CASSRRRDANTGELFF,TGTGCCAGCTCCCGCCGGAGGGACGCGAACACCGGGGAGCTGTTTTTT
TRBJ2-7,.,.,TRBV5-6,CASKDVSSYEQYF,TGTGCCAGCAAGGACGTTAGCTCCTACGAGCAGTACTTC
TRBJ2-4,.,.,TRBV5-4,CASSLGRDGVKNIQYF,TGTGCCAGCAGCTTGGGTCGGGACGGGGTCAAAAACATTCAGTACTTC
TRBJ2-7,.,.,TRBV6-6,CASTPGVRHGEQYF,TGTGCCAGCACCCCTGGGGTTCGACACGGCGAGCAGTACTTC
TRBJ1-1,.,.,TRBV25-1,CASTPRGNTEAFF,TGTGCCAGCACCCCTCGGGGGAACACTGAAGCTTTCTTT
TRBJ2-3,.,TRBD2,TRBV11-2,CASSLRFLAGATDTQYF,TGTGCCAGCAGCTTAAGATTCCTAGCGGGGGCTACAGATACGCAGTATTTT
TRBJ2-3,.,.,TRBV7-6,CASSRAPGRQTDTQYF,TGTGCCAGCAGCAGAGCTCCGGGACGTCAGACAGATACGCAGTATTTT
TRBJ2-3,.,TRBD2,TRBV2,CASRGLAGGPDTQYF,TGTGCCAGCAGAGGACTAGCGGGAGGACCAGATACGCAGTATTTT
TRBJ2-3,.,TRBD2,TRBV7-3,CASSHEGLAVGGDTQYF,TGTGCCAGCAGCCACGAGGGACTAGCGGTCGGGGGAGATACGCAGTATTTT
TRBJ2-7,.,TRBD1,TRBV9,CASSVSGTGLPYEQYF,TGTGCCAGCAGCGTCTCCGGGACAGGGCTTCCCTACGAGCAGTACTTC
TRBJ1-5,.,.,TRBV7-8,CASSLGSSPASNQPQHF,TGTGCCAGCAGCTTGGGGAGTTCTCCAGCGAGCAATCAGCCCCAGCATTTT
TRBJ1-5,.,TRBD1,TRBV2,CASRDRTGNNQPQHF,TGTGCCAGCAGGGACCGGACAGGGAACAATCAGCCCCAGCATTTT
TRBJ2-2,.,.,TRBV7-3,CASSYSPGTGELFF,TGTGCCAGCAGTTACTCTCCGGGTACCGGGGAGCTGTTTTTT
TRBJ1-3,.,.,TRBV7-3,CASSLRGGQGGNTIYF,TGTGCCAGCAGCTTAAGGGGGGGGCAGGGTGGAAACACCATATATTTT
TRBJ1-4,.,.,TRBV27,CASSPSTAINEKLFF,TGTGCCAGCAGTCCGTCGACAGCAATTAATGAAAAACTGTTTTTT
TRBJ2-1,.,TRBD1,TRBV19,CASSIVLGQGGDEQFF,TGTGCCAGTAGTATAGTACTGGGACAGGGGGGGGATGAGCAGTTCTTC
TRBJ2-2,few,.,TRBV30,CAWTRQASGELFF,TGTGCCTGGACCCGACAGGCCTCTGGGGAGCTGTTTTTT
TRBJ2-6,few,.,TRBV19,CASSIETESFSGANVLTF,TGTGCCAGTAGTATAGAGACAGAGTCCTTCTCTGGGGCCAACGTCCTGACTTTC
TRBJ1-5,.,.,TRBV6-1,CAISEPRGSSNQPQHF,TGTGCCATCAGTGAGCCCAGGGGCAGTAGCAATCAGCCCCAGCATTTT
TRBJ1-3,.,.,TRBV19,CASSIVGEPSGNTIYF,TGTGCCAGTAGTATAGTGGGCGAGCCCTCTGGAAACACCATATATTTT
TRBJ1-4,.,.,TRBV7-9,CARDGPNEKLFF,TGTGCCAGAGACGGTCCAAATGAAAAACTGTTTTTT
TRBJ2-1,.,.,TRBV30,CAWSTPGSSYNEQFF,TGTGCCTGGAGTACACCAGGGAGCTCCTACAATGAGCAGTTCTTC
TRBJ1-6,.,.,TRBV19,CASSIGAQGNSPLHF,TGTGCCAGTAGTATCGGAGCCCAAGGTAATTCACCCCTCCACTTT
TRBJ1-4,once,.,TRBV19,CANTTGTDNEKLFF,TGTGCCAATACCACGGGGACTGACAATGAAAAACTGTTTTTT
TRBJ2-1,.,.,TRBV29-1,CSAALTSYNEQFF,TGCAGCGCAGCTCTTACCTCCTACAATGAGCAGTTCTTC
TRBJ2-3,.,.,TRBV7-2,CASSLTQGDTQYF,TGTGCCAGCAGCTTAACTCAGGGGGATACGCAGTATTTT
TRBJ2-7,.,TRBD1,TRBV11-3,CASSLEQTGGTYEQYF,TGTGCCAGCAGCTTAGAACAGACAGGGGGCACCTACGAGCAGTACTTC
TRBJ1-3,.,TRBD1,TRBV7-9,CASSPDRDRGNTIYF,TGTGCCAGCAGCCCTGACAGGGACCGGGGAAACACCATATATTTT
TRBJ1-3,.,.,TRBV9,CASSVGQSGNTIYF,TGTGCCAGCAGCGTAGGGCAGTCTGGAAACACCATATATTTT
TRBJ1-5,.,TRBD1,TRBV2,CASKEVGTGTQPQHF,TGTGCCAGCAAGGAGGTTGGGACAGGGACTCAGCCCCAGCATTTT
TRBJ2-5,.,TRBD1,TRBV11-2,CASSLDLGGTGFQETQYF,TGTGCCAGCAGCTTAGATTTGGGCGGGACAGGGTTCCAAGAGACCCAGTACTTC
TRBJ2-7,.,.,TRBV5-4,CASRRDSSYEQYF,TGTGCCAGCAGGCGGGACAGCTCCTACGAGCAGTACTTC
TRBJ1-5,.,.,TRBV5-1,CASRPDPTGDQPQHF,TGCGCCAGCAGACCCGACCCAACCGGGGATCAGCCCCAGCATTTT
TRBJ2-1,.,TRBD1,TRBV2,CASSEGQGTYNEQFF,TGTGCCAGCAGTGAGGGACAGGGAACCTACAATGAGCAGTTCTTC
TRBJ1-2,.,.,TRBV7-9,CASSLDREVSYTF,TGTGCCAGCAGCTTAGACAGGGAGGTCAGCTACACCTTC
TRBJ1-2,few,TRBD1,TRBV30,CAWSPGQSNYGYTF,TGTGCCTGGAGTCCGGGACAGTCCAACTATGGCTACACCTTC
TRBJ2-6,.,.,TRBV29-1,CSVEGGANVLTF,TGCAGCGTTGAAGGCGGGGCCAACGTCCTGACTTTC
TRBJ2-7,.,TRBD1,TRBV5-5,CASSPLSDRGSYEQYF,TGTGCCAGCAGCCCCCTCTCCGACAGGGGTTCCTACGAGCAGTACTTC
TRBJ2-1,.,.,TRBV19,CASSPGDSSNEQFF,TGTGCCAGTAGTCCCGGAGATAGCTCCAATGAGCAGTTCTTC